This is a list of T cell receptor beta chains from one sample in a study of blood T cells in healthy people across ages. MiXCR, run by TCRdb on the 5' RACE reads, gives a single entry per CDR3 protein. The sample gives over 1,500,000 distinct CDR3 sequences, 40% to 55% of which show up once; over 2% is in the top ten. Material: blood. The source is a woman aged 35 to 49 in good health. Both conserved end residues are part of each CDR3. The D gene is left open where the match is weak. The size field is filled for only some rows; it gives once, few, many or a size class.

j_gene: TRBJ2-5; abundance: NA; v_gene: TRBV4-2; d_gene: NA; CDR3nt: TGTGCCAGCAGCCAAGATGGGTGGGTGACCCAAGAGACCCAGTACTTC; CDR3aa: CASSQDGWVTQETQYF
j_gene: TRBJ2-5; abundance: NA; v_gene: TRBV7-9; d_gene: TRBD1; CDR3nt: TGTGCCAGCAGCCCCCCCCCCGGGACAGGGAAAGTCGGAAAGACCCAGTACTTC; CDR3aa: CASSPPPGTGKVGKTQYF
j_gene: TRBJ2-2; abundance: NA; v_gene: TRBV29-1; d_gene: NA; CDR3nt: TGCAGCGTTGATTCGCAGGGGAACACCGGGGAGCTGTTTTTT; CDR3aa: CSVDSQGNTGELFF
j_gene: TRBJ2-1; abundance: few; v_gene: TRBV29-1; d_gene: TRBD1; CDR3nt: TGCAGCGCTGCACAGGGGGCCCTTCTCAATGAGCAGTTCTTC; CDR3aa: CSAAQGALLNEQFF
j_gene: TRBJ2-7; abundance: NA; v_gene: TRBV7-8; d_gene: NA; CDR3nt: TGTGCCAGCAGCTTAGCGCTCGGACGGAACTCCTACGAGCAGTACTTC; CDR3aa: CASSLALGRNSYEQYF
j_gene: TRBJ2-5; abundance: NA; v_gene: TRBV5-1; d_gene: TRBD1; CDR3nt: TGCGCCAGCAAACAGGGGTCCACGCAAGAGACCCAGTACTTC; CDR3aa: CASKQGSTQETQYF
j_gene: TRBJ2-3; abundance: NA; v_gene: TRBV20-1; d_gene: NA; CDR3nt: TGCAGTGCTAGAGATCTGGGACGAAGCACAGATACGCAGTATTTT; CDR3aa: CSARDLGRSTDTQYF
j_gene: TRBJ1-1; abundance: NA; v_gene: TRBV28; d_gene: TRBD1; CDR3nt: TGTGCCAGCAGTTTATGGCAGGGGGCTACGGCCGACGTTATGAACACTGAAGCTTTCTTT; CDR3aa: CASSLWQGATADVMNTEAFF
j_gene: TRBJ2-1; abundance: few; v_gene: TRBV9; d_gene: TRBD2; CDR3nt: TGTGCCAGCAGCGTAGTTAGCGGGGGGGCCTATTTCTACAATGAGCAGTTCTTC; CDR3aa: CASSVVSGGAYFYNEQFF
j_gene: TRBJ1-2; abundance: few; v_gene: TRBV11-2; d_gene: NA; CDR3nt: TGTGCCAGCAGCTTAGTCACAAGAAACTATGGCTACACCTTC; CDR3aa: CASSLVTRNYGYTF
j_gene: TRBJ2-5; abundance: NA; v_gene: TRBV20-1; d_gene: NA; CDR3nt: TGCAGTGCTAGGGTCGGGAATGAGCAGTACTTC; CDR3aa: CSARVGNEQYF
j_gene: TRBJ2-3; abundance: NA; v_gene: TRBV20-1; d_gene: TRBD1; CDR3nt: TGCAGTGCTTGGACAGGGGAGGGGACCTACACAGATACGCAGTATTTT; CDR3aa: CSAWTGEGTYTDTQYF
j_gene: TRBJ2-7; abundance: NA; v_gene: TRBV28; d_gene: NA; CDR3nt: TGTGCCAGCAGTTCCCCCGACAGAAACTACGAGCAGTACTTC; CDR3aa: CASSSPDRNYEQYF
j_gene: TRBJ2-1; abundance: NA; v_gene: TRBV15; d_gene: TRBD2; CDR3nt: TGTGCCACCAGCAGAGATCAGCGGGGGAGCTCCTACAATGAGCAGTTCTTC; CDR3aa: CATSRDQRGSSYNEQFF
j_gene: TRBJ2-5; abundance: NA; v_gene: TRBV7-6; d_gene: TRBD2; CDR3nt: TGTGCCAGCAGCTTAGATACTAGCGGTCAAGAGACCCAGTACTTC; CDR3aa: CASSLDTSGQETQYF
j_gene: TRBJ2-3; abundance: once; v_gene: TRBV7-2; d_gene: TRBD2; CDR3nt: TGTGCCAGCAACTTAGCTAGCGGGGGTATCGGTACGCAGTATTTT; CDR3aa: CASNLASGGIGTQYF
j_gene: TRBJ1-5; abundance: NA; v_gene: TRBV4-2; d_gene: NA; CDR3nt: TGTGCCAGCAGCCAAGACCGGGGGGATCTTAGCAATCAGCCCCAGCATTTT; CDR3aa: CASSQDRGDLSNQPQHF
j_gene: TRBJ2-1; abundance: once; v_gene: TRBV28; d_gene: NA; CDR3nt: TGTGCCAGCAGACCTAGCGACAGCGCCTCCTACAATGAGCAGTTCTTC; CDR3aa: CASRPSDSASYNEQFF
j_gene: TRBJ2-1; abundance: NA; v_gene: TRBV20-1; d_gene: NA; CDR3nt: TGCAGTGCTGGGTGGGGGGGCGAGAATGAGCAGTTCTTC; CDR3aa: CSAGWGGENEQFF
j_gene: TRBJ2-1; abundance: NA; v_gene: TRBV20-1; d_gene: TRBD2; CDR3nt: TGCAGTGCCCCGGGACTAGCGGGGGGACGCGGATGCAATGAGCAGTTCTTC; CDR3aa: CSAPGLAGGRGCNEQFF
j_gene: TRBJ1-5; abundance: NA; v_gene: TRBV29-1; d_gene: NA; CDR3nt: TGCAGCGTTGCAGGAGGGGACAATCAGCCCCAGCATTTT; CDR3aa: CSVAGGDNQPQHF
j_gene: TRBJ1-2; abundance: NA; v_gene: TRBV25-1; d_gene: TRBD1; CDR3nt: TGTGCCAGCACACGGACAGGGGCGATTGATGGCTACACCTTC; CDR3aa: CASTRTGAIDGYTF
j_gene: TRBJ2-6; abundance: few; v_gene: TRBV20-1; d_gene: TRBD1; CDR3nt: TGCAGTGCCACAGGGGTGGTAGGCTCTGGGGCCAACGTCCTGACTTTC; CDR3aa: CSATGVVGSGANVLTF
j_gene: TRBJ1-4; abundance: NA; v_gene: TRBV6-5; d_gene: NA; CDR3nt: TGTGCCAGCAGTTACTCGAAAGGGGGGCGGAAAACTAATGAAAAACTGTTTTTT; CDR3aa: CASSYSKGGRKTNEKLFF
j_gene: TRBJ1-5; abundance: few; v_gene: TRBV27; d_gene: NA; CDR3nt: TGTGCCAGCAGTTTAGGGGGGGGTGAGCCCCAGCATTTT; CDR3aa: CASSLGGGEPQHF
j_gene: TRBJ1-5; abundance: NA; v_gene: TRBV20-1; d_gene: NA; CDR3nt: TGCAGTGCTAGAGCGGACGCGCCCCAGCATTTT; CDR3aa: CSARADAPQHF
j_gene: TRBJ1-6; abundance: few; v_gene: TRBV4-3; d_gene: NA; CDR3nt: TGCGCCAGCAGCCAAGATTGGGGGGCCGTATCACCCCTCCACTTT; CDR3aa: CASSQDWGAVSPLHF
j_gene: TRBJ2-7; abundance: NA; v_gene: TRBV11-2; d_gene: TRBD2; CDR3nt: TGTGCCAGCAGCTTTACAGCGGGGGGGCCTTCTTACGGGCAGTACTTC; CDR3aa: CASSFTAGGPSYGQYF
j_gene: TRBJ2-1; abundance: few; v_gene: TRBV13; d_gene: TRBD1; CDR3nt: TGTGCCAGCAGCTCTCCGGGACAGGACTACAATGAGCAGTTCTTC; CDR3aa: CASSSPGQDYNEQFF
j_gene: TRBJ1-2; abundance: NA; v_gene: TRBV7-9; d_gene: NA; CDR3nt: TGTGCCAGCAGCTTAGAGGCAGGGGAAGTCAGTGGCTACACCTTC; CDR3aa: CASSLEAGEVSGYTF
j_gene: TRBJ2-4; abundance: many; v_gene: TRBV29-1; d_gene: NA; CDR3nt: TGCAGCGTAACGAGAGCAGGCATTCAGTACTTC; CDR3aa: CSVTRAGIQYF
j_gene: TRBJ2-3; abundance: NA; v_gene: TRBV7-6; d_gene: NA; CDR3nt: TGTGCCAGCAGTGCGACCGCGGGGGCCAACACAGATACGCAGTATTTT; CDR3aa: CASSATAGANTDTQYF
j_gene: TRBJ1-1; abundance: NA; v_gene: TRBV7-2; d_gene: NA; CDR3nt: TGTGCCAGCAGCTCTTACGAAGCTTTCTTT; CDR3aa: CASSSYEAFF
j_gene: TRBJ1-2; abundance: once; v_gene: TRBV6-5; d_gene: NA; CDR3nt: TGTGCCAGCAAAGGAGGGGGTTTAGCTAACTATGGCTACACCTTC; CDR3aa: CASKGGGLANYGYTF
j_gene: TRBJ2-3; abundance: NA; v_gene: TRBV29-1; d_gene: TRBD2; CDR3nt: TGCACCGCGGGGGGCAGCACAGATACGCAGTATTTT; CDR3aa: CTAGGSTDTQYF
j_gene: TRBJ2-1; abundance: few; v_gene: TRBV20-1; d_gene: TRBD1; CDR3nt: TGCAGTGCGCGGACAGGGGAACATTACAATGAGCAGTTCTTC; CDR3aa: CSARTGEHYNEQFF
j_gene: TRBJ2-3; abundance: NA; v_gene: TRBV21-1; d_gene: NA; CDR3nt: TGTGCCAGCAGCAAAATCCTAGCGAGCATTACAGATACGCAGTATTTT; CDR3aa: CASSKILASITDTQYF
j_gene: TRBJ2-5; abundance: NA; v_gene: TRBV7-2; d_gene: NA; CDR3nt: TGTGCCAGCAGCTTAAGTAGGACAGTTAAAGAGACCCAGTACTTC; CDR3aa: CASSLSRTVKETQYF
j_gene: TRBJ1-2; abundance: NA; v_gene: TRBV4-1; d_gene: TRBD1; CDR3nt: TGCGCCAGCAGCCAAGATGACAGGGTGACCTATGGCTACACCTTC; CDR3aa: CASSQDDRVTYGYTF
j_gene: TRBJ1-2; abundance: NA; v_gene: TRBV6-2/TRBV6-3; d_gene: NA; CDR3nt: TGTGCCAGCAGTTACGATGTGGACAACCTCTATGGCTACACCTTC; CDR3aa: CASSYDVDNLYGYTF